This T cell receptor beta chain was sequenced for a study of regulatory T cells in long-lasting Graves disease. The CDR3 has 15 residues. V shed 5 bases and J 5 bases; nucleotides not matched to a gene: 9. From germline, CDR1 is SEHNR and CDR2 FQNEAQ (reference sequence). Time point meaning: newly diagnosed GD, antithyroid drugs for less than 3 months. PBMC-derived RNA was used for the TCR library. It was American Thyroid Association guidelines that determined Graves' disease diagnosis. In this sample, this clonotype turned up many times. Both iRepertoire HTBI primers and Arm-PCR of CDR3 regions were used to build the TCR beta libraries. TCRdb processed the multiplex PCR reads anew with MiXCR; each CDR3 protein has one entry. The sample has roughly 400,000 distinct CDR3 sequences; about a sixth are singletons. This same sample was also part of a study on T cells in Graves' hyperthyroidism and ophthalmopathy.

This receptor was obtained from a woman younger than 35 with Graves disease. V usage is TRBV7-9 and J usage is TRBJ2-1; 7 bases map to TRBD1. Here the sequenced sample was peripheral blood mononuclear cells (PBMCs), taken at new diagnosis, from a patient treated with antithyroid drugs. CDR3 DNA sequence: TGTGCCAGCAGCAAGACAGGGAAAGCCAACAATGAGCAGTTCTTC. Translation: CASSKTGKANNEQFF. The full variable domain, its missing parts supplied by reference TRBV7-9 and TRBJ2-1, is DTGVSQNPRHKITKRGQNVTFRCDPISEHNRLYWYRQTLGQGPEFLTYFQNEAQLEKSRLLSDRFSAERPKGSFSTLEIQRTEQGDSAMYLCASSKTGKANNEQFFGPGTRLTVL.